This T cell receptor (beta chain) was recorded in a study of blood T cells in healthy people across ages (dated by TCRdb to the mid-2010s). For the study in its entirety: In model experiments, template switching captured roughly one uniquely barcoded TCR beta cDNA molecule for every two T cells. Using deep sequencing normalized with unique cDNA molecular identifiers, the study measured how TCR beta repertoire diversity changes with age. To avoid experimental bias, donors of different ages were distributed randomly across sequencing lanes. The study analyzed two additional independent replicas of 1 million unique cDNA reads from the same blood draw for two donors, one aged 18 to 29 and one aged 80 or older. The donors were divided into four age groups: young (average around 16 years), middle-aged (approximately 39), aged (about 60) and long-lived (roughly 82). What the work shows at the level of the full study, not this receptor alone: Because donor CMV infection status was unknown, age-related changes in expanded clonotypes were potentially confounded. Compared with the aged group, the long-lived group had more naive CD4+ T cells, fewer expanded clones and increased TCR diversity, suggesting age selection. Estimates of total diversity based on one million sequenced T cells were regarded as lower bounds and as underestimates. Observed TCR beta diversity per million T cells fell roughly linearly with age, and a significant reduction was already apparent by age roughly 40. Bulk unsorted PBMC profiling prevented conclusive comparison of naive and antigen-experienced compartments. There was a strong correlation between observed TCR beta diversity and the percentage of naive T cells measured by flow cytometry.

The roughly 39 donors, aged 6 to 90 years, were systemically healthy Caucasian individuals from Russia. About 10 milliliters of peripheral blood were collected from each donor into EDTA-treated Vacutainer tubes. Ficoll-Paque density-gradient centrifugation was used to isolate PBMCs, with at least 6 million per sample. Trizol reagent was used to extract total RNA from PBMCs, with at least 5.5 micrograms per sample. For every donor, an aliquot of PBMCs went through flow cytometry to measure the percentages of naive CD45RAhigh/CD27high T cells. Note on this clonotype: The antigen this receptor binds is unknown. Base qualities were left out, and no much larger clone turns up one base away.

The library relied on 5' RACE. The instrument given in TCRdb is Illumina HiSeq 2500. The second PCR ran for about 7 to 11 cycles and used a J-beta primer mix along with a sample-barcoded 5' primer. A template-switch 5' adaptor carrying 12 random nucleotides introduced a unique molecular identifier onto each TCR beta cDNA molecule. Each sample yielded at least 3 million CDR3-containing paired-end reads. First-strand cDNA was synthesized from all RNA with the Mint cDNA synthesis kit, primed by a TRBC-specific oligonucleotide. Following uracil-DNA glycosylase treatment, a first 18-cycle PCR with universal primers M1SS and BC2_uni_R was performed on all cDNA. The published analysis was carried out like this. For normalization, 1 million high-quality reads, each with a distinct molecular identifier, were randomly selected from each sample. Instead of being binned into consensus sequences, reads with shared molecular identifiers were discarded. CDR3 identification, clonotype clustering and error correction used MiTCR with a Q25 quality threshold and the strictest error-elimination algorithm. A nonparametric unseen species model with Euler transformation was used to estimate lower-bound total TCR beta diversity. Using fastp trimming at Q25 and MiXCR clonotype assembly, TCRdb reanalyzed the public sequencing data and kept in-frame beta chains. Every CDR3 protein is listed once, alongside the most common genes and DNA of its rows. The V and J calls were not made by the authors but by TCRdb's processing. Here the sample has about 1.4 million distinct CDR3 sequences; roughly 59% occur a single time. The leading ten clones occupy 6.5% to 8.5% of the sample.

This sequence was found in a man aged 18 to 35 in good health. Material for sequencing was blood.

The DNA sequence is TGTGCCACCGTCCCGTTTAAGGGAGATCTAGCCAAAAACATTCAGTACTTC. It encodes CATVPFKGDLAKNIQYF. The chain is made from TRBV6-1 and TRBJ2-4; TRBD2 is possibly the D segment (5 matching bases). The junction carries 22 bases between V and J, which are trimmed by 10 bases and 0 bases respectively. From its cysteine to its phenylalanine, the CDR3 spans 17 amino acids. Only the CDR3 DNA stays, 51 bases, in frame from base 1. CDR1 and CDR2 are read off the germline V gene as MNHNS and SASEGT.